The 18 T cell receptor beta chains reported below all come from one sample, sequenced in a study of shared clonotypes between healthy human individuals. Here immunoSEQ multiplex PCR was the method, and the copy in TCRdb shows in-frame clones only, minus some. Of a few million clones in the sample, 95% were seen once. Sequencing input: naive CD4+ T cells sorted from blood. Specified subset: CD45RA+ positively selected. These TCRs come from a man between 18 and 29 years old in good health.

The chain has TRBV7-6 and TRBJ1-1, with D tentatively TRBD1 (5 bases). The V and J ends lost 2 bases and 0 bases respectively, with 10 bases between them. Germline assignment: CDR1 SGHVS and CDR2 FNYEAQ. The length of the CDR3 is 15 residues. Here the CDR3 reads CASSLSAGMNTEAFF. The CDR3 bases are TGTGCCAGCAGCTTATCGGCAGGGATGAACACTGAAGCTTTCTTT.

The rearrangement joins TRBV9 to TRBJ2-2; D is undetermined. Germline V gene sequence: CDR1 SGDLS, CDR2 YYNGEE. V shed 0 bases and J shed 7 bases, with 13 bases lying between them. The CDR3 length is 15 residues. The CDR3 region is CASSVGFWESGELFF. In DNA, the CDR3 is TGTGCCAGCAGCGTAGGATTTTGGGAAAGCGGGGAGCTGTTTTTT.

J is TRBJ1-3 and V is TRBV7-2; 8 nucleotides line up with TRBD1. The germline gives CDR1 SGHTA, CDR2 FQGNSA. Trimming took 1 base from V and 4 from J; bases not matched to a gene: 3. This CDR3 has 15 amino acids. In nucleotides, the CDR3 is TGTGCCAGCAGCTTAGGGACAGGGTCCGGAAACACCATATATTTT. This gives the protein CASSLGTGSGNTIYF.

The chain carries TRBV7-9 and TRBJ2-7, with 9 bases fitting TRBD1. Trimming cost V 5 bases and J 0 bases; bases outside gene matches: 5. Germline CDR1 is SEHNR and CDR2 is FQNEAQ (reference sequence). The CDR3 runs 15 residues. The CDR3 region is CASSRPGQGSYEQYF. The CDR3 nucleotides read TGTGCCAGCAGCCGACCGGGACAGGGCTCCTACGAGCAGTACTTC.

This chain connects TRBV6-5 to TRBJ2-4, with 7 bases matching TRBD1. V dropped 10 bases and J dropped 4; count of bases not matched to a gene: 10. Germline loops: CDR1 MNHEY, CDR2 SVGAGI. The CDR3 consists of 14 residues. CDR3 DNA: TGTGCCACCACTCCCGGGACAGAAAAAAACATTCAGTACTTC. This translates into CATTPGTEKNIQYF.

The chain links TRBV10-3 to TRBJ2-3; 8 bases map to TRBD2. The CDR3 sequence is 16 residues long. The germline V gene encodes CDR1 ENHRY and CDR2 SYGVKD. J was trimmed by 5 bases and V by 0 bases; bases with no gene match: 7. The CDR3 bases are TGTGCCATCAGTGAGTCGAGCGGGGGCGCCGGAGATACGCAGTATTTT. Protein sequence: CAISESSGGAGDTQYF.

The chain joins TRBV5-1 to TRBJ1-6; 7 bases align to TRBD1. The length of the CDR3 is 10 residues. V trimming: 6 bases; J trimming: 13 bases; junction bases outside the gene matches: 1. Germline V lookup: CDR1 SGHRS, CDR2 YFSETQ. The CDR3 DNA follows: TGCGCCAGCACCAGGGGGCCCCTCCACTTT. This gives the protein CASTRGPLHF.

J is TRBJ1-1 and V is TRBV2, with D possibly matching TRBD1 (6 bases). The CDR3 spans 14 residues. Trimming shortened V by 6 bases and J by 3 bases, and 14 bases separated the two germline ends. Looked up from germline, CDR1 is SNHLY and CDR2 is FYNNEI. The DNA of the CDR3 is TGTGCCAGCAGGAAGCAGGGACAACACACTGAAGCTTTCTTT. Translating gives CASRKQGQHTEAFF.

The chain has TRBV14 and TRBJ1-2; maybe TRBD1 (6 bases). Trimming left V 2 bases short and J 0 bases short, with 10 bases between. CDR1 is SGHDN and CDR2 is FVKESK in the germline V gene. The CDR3 length is 15 residues. The CDR3 protein is CASSQLQGPNYGYTF. CDR3 DNA sequence: TGTGCCAGCAGCCAACTACAGGGCCCTAACTATGGCTACACCTTC.

The J gene is TRBJ2-1, the V gene TRBV5-1, with D perhaps TRBD1 or TRBD2 (5 bases each). The CDR3 is 11 residues long. V was shortened by 8 bases and J by 7 bases, with 10 bases between the two germline ends. Germline V lookup: CDR1 SGHRS, CDR2 YFSETQ. The CDR3 coding sequence is TGCGCCAGTCTAGGGGAGAATGAGCAGTTCTTC. This sequence encodes CASLGENEQFF.

The J gene is TRBJ2-7, the V gene TRBV6-5; no firm D call. The ends were cut back, 2 bases at V and 3 bases at J, with 11 bases in the middle. Germline CDR1 is MNHEY and CDR2 is SVGAGI. CDR3 length equals 14 residues. The CDR3 here is CASSYGNYFYEQYF. The CDR3 DNA sequence: TGTGCCAGCAGTTACGGCAACTACTTCTACGAGCAGTACTTC.

The chain is built from TRBV5-5 and TRBJ1-2, with D unclear. The CDR3 is 15 residues long. V was shortened by 7 bases and J by 2 bases, with 18 bases between the two germline ends. In germline, CDR1 is SGHKS, CDR2 YYEKEE (reference sequence). DNA of the CDR3: TGTGCCAGCCGCACGGCCCCGGCCAGCAACTATGGCTACACCTTC. The encoded protein is CASRTAPASNYGYTF.

The V gene is TRBV30, the J gene TRBJ2-5, with D possibly called TRBD1 or TRBD2 (6 bases each). The CDR3 runs 13 residues. V dropped 3 bases and J dropped 1 base, with 9 bases sitting between them. Germline V gene data show CDR1 as GTSNPN and CDR2 as SVGIG (reference sequence). Written as DNA, the CDR3 is TGTGCCTGGAGAGGGGGGTCCCAAGAGACCCAGTACTTC. This codes for CAWRGGSQETQYF. The variable domain in full, completed from reference TRBV30 and TRBJ2-5, reads SQTIHQWPATLVQPVGSPLSLECTVEGTSNPNLYWYRQAAGRGLQLLFYSVGIGQISSEVPQNLSASRPQDRQFILSSKKLLLSDSGFYLCAWRGGSQETQYFGPGTRLLVL.

The V and J genes are TRBV5-6 and TRBJ2-3; D may match TRBD1 or TRBD2 (5 bases each). Germline V gene data show CDR1 as SGHDT and CDR2 as YYEEEE. The V end was cut by 3 bases, the J end by 5 bases, with 7 bases between. The CDR3 contains 12 residues. The DNA for the CDR3 is TGTGCCAGCAGCTCAGGGAGAGATACGCAGTATTTT. Its translation is CASSSGRDTQYF.

The rearrangement uses TRBV6-1 and TRBJ2-7, with D perhaps TRBD1 or TRBD2 (5 bases each). The length of the CDR3 is 14 residues. The germline V gene encodes CDR1 MNHNS and CDR2 SASEGT. V gave up 6 bases and J gave up 6 bases, with 18 bases separating them. As DNA, the CDR3 is TGTGCCAGCAGCCCGAGCCTCCCGGGGCCCGAGCAGTACTTC. As protein: CASSPSLPGPEQYF.

J is TRBJ1-4 and V is TRBV5-4; a weak D match, TRBD1 (5 bases). CDR3 length: 14 residues. The V end was cut by 8 bases, the J end by 8 bases, with 19 bases between. The germline V gene has CDR1 SGHNT and CDR2 YYREEE (reference sequence). The DNA for the CDR3 is TGTGCCAGTCGTGGGGCCCCAACGATGGAAAAACTGTTTTTT. Translating gives CASRGAPTMEKLFF.

The J gene is TRBJ1-2, the V gene TRBV27; a weak D match, TRBD1 (6 bases). The germline gives CDR1 MNHEY, CDR2 SMNVEV (reference sequence). V dropped 3 bases and J dropped 8 bases, with 16 bases sitting between them. CDR3 length: 14 amino acids. The CDR3 sequence is CASSFSRDRKGYTF. CDR3 DNA: TGTGCCAGCAGTTTCTCGAGAGACAGGAAAGGCTACACCTTC.

This chain joins TRBV11-2 and TRBJ2-5, with TRBD2 matching 8 bases. CDR1 and CDR2 (germline): SGHAT, FQNNGV. V trimming: 5 bases; J trimming: 5 bases; junction bases outside the gene matches: 10. This CDR3 has 15 residues. The CDR3 loop reads CASSRGGQASETQYF. CDR3 sequence (DNA): TGTGCCAGCAGCCGCGGGGGGCAAGCTTCGGAGACCCAGTACTTC.